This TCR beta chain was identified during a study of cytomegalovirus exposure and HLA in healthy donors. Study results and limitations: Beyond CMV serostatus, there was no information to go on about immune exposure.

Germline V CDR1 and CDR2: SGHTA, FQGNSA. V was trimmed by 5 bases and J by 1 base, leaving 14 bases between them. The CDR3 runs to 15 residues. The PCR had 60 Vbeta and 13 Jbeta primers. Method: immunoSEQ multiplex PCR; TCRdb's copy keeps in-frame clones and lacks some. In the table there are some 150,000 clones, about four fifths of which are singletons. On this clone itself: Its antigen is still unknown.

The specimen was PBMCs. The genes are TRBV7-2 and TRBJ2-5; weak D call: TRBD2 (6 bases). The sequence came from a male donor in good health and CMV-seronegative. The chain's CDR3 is CASSTGGHSQETQYF. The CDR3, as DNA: TGTGCCAGCAGCACCGGGGGTCACAGCCAAGAGACCCAGTACTTC.